Each of the 25 T cell receptor beta chains below was sequenced from the same sample in a study of cytomegalovirus exposure and HLA in healthy donors. Primers included in the PCR were 60 Vbeta and 13 Jbeta primers. Assay: immunoSEQ multiplex PCR; the TCRdb copy retains only in-frame clones and omits some. The sample holds around 120,000 clones, around 62% seen once. The sample consisted of PBMCs. These receptors all stem from a woman in her thirties or forties in good health and CMV-seropositive.

The J gene is TRBJ2-1, the V gene TRBV7-9, with unresolved D. CDR1 is SEHNR and CDR2 is FQNEAQ in the germline V gene (reference sequence). The CDR3 is 12 residues long. The V gene lost 1 base and the J gene lost 8 bases, with 6 bases spanning the gap. The DNA for the CDR3 is TGTGCCAGCAGCTTAGTAGAATATGAGCAGTTCTTC. Its translation is CASSLVEYEQFF.

This clone was seen more than once but under ten times. The chain joins TRBV28 to TRBJ2-7; D ambiguous. The V gene's germline CDR1 is MDHEN and CDR2 SYDVKM. This CDR3 is built from 15 residues. Trimming removed 7 bases at V and 3 bases at J, with 19 bases between. The DNA for the CDR3 is TGTGCCAGCACCCCATCGCCAGGCACGTACTACGAGCAGTACTTC. Translation: CASTPSPGTYYEQYF.

This clone appeared a few times. The chain has TRBV2 and TRBJ1-4, with TRBD1 identical over 9 bases. Germline CDR1 is SNHLY and CDR2 is FYNNEI. The CDR3 is 15 residues long. J was trimmed by 7 bases and V by 5 bases; bases with no gene match: 8. The chain's CDR3 is CASSSGGQGTEKLFF. CDR3 nucleotide sequence: TGTGCCAGCAGTAGCGGAGGACAGGGGACTGAAAAACTGTTTTTT.

V and J are TRBV7-3 and TRBJ2-3, with 11 nucleotides matching TRBD2. Germline loops: CDR1 SGHTA, CDR2 FQGTGA. V shed 5 bases and J 4 bases; nucleotides not matched to a gene: 5. The CDR3 spans 15 residues. CDR3 region: CASSLTSGAADTQYF. In DNA, the CDR3 is TGTGCCAGCAGCCTGACTAGCGGGGCAGCAGATACGCAGTATTTT.

This chain links TRBV5-4 with TRBJ2-5; 7 nucleotides line up with TRBD1. The CDR3 has 14 amino acids. V was clipped by 4 bases and J by 1 base; unmatched bases: 4. The germline gives CDR1 SGHNT, CDR2 YYREEE (reference sequence). In DNA form, the CDR3 reads TGTGCCAGCAGCCCCGGGACAGTCCAAGAGACCCAGTACTTC. Amino acid sequence: CASSPGTVQETQYF. The complete variable domain, with remaining parts taken from reference TRBV5-4 and TRBJ2-5, reads ETGVTQSPTHLIKTRGQQVTLRCSSQSGHNTVSWYQQALGQGPQFIFQYYREEENGRGNFPPRFSGLQFPNYSSELNVNALELDDSALYLCASSPGTVQETQYFGPGTRLLVL.

V gene TRBV27 combines with J gene TRBJ2-7, with 9 bases fitting TRBD1. J gave up 4 bases and V 4 bases, and 2 bases lay outside the gene matches. The CDR3 has 13 residues. Looked up from germline, CDR1 is MNHEY and CDR2 is SMNVEV (reference sequence). CDR3 amino acids: CASSWDRAYEQYF. DNA of the CDR3: TGTGCCAGCAGTTGGGACAGGGCGTACGAGCAGTACTTC.

The chain joins TRBV15 to TRBJ2-7, with 7 bases that match TRBD2. The CDR3 runs to 15 residues. V trimming: 8 bases; J trimming: 0 bases; junction bases outside the gene matches: 10. Germline CDR1 reads LNHNV; CDR2 reads YYDKDF (reference sequence). For the CDR3, the DNA is TGTGCCACCGCTCTAGCGGAGGGCTCCTCCTACGAGCAGTACTTC. This translates into CATALAEGSSYEQYF.

V and J are TRBV9 and TRBJ1-2; D may be TRBD1 (5 bases). V was cut by 2 bases and J by 6 bases, with 20 bases left in between. The CDR3 runs to 16 residues. Germline CDR1 SGDLS, CDR2 YYNGEE. CDR3 region: CASSVNARGEWDGYTF. DNA of the CDR3: TGTGCCAGCAGCGTCAACGCACGGGGGGAATGGGATGGCTACACCTTC.

The chain employs TRBV7-2 and TRBJ2-5; 8 positions agree with TRBD1. Looked up from germline, CDR1 is SGHTA and CDR2 is FQGNSA. This CDR3 comprises 15 residues. V lost 3 bases to trimming and J lost 4 bases; unmatched junction nucleotides: 7. The CDR3 bases are TGTGCCAGCAGCTTGCAGGGGGCTATCGGAGAGACCCAGTACTTC. Its protein is CASSLQGAIGETQYF.

This chain uses TRBV27 with TRBJ2-7, with D possibly matching TRBD2 (5 bases). V lost 3 bases to trimming and J lost 4 bases, with 22 bases between them. The CDR3 is 17 amino acids. Germline V gene lookup returns CDR1 MNHEY and CDR2 SMNVEV (reference sequence). In nucleotides, the CDR3 is TGTGCCAGCAGTTTGGTTGGACTGACCCCCCAAGGTTACGAGCAGTACTTC. It yields the protein CASSLVGLTPQGYEQYF.

This chain links TRBV21-1 with TRBJ2-2; the table's D call, TRBD1, has no DNA check behind it. TRBV21-1 is recorded as a pseudogene. The length of the CDR3 is 22 residues. The CDR3 loop reads CASSKSRGRDRPSLLNTGELFF. DNA for the CDR3: TGTGCCAGCAGCAAAAGCCGGGGGCGGGACAGACCTTCGCTACTGAACACCGGGGAGCTGTTTTTT.

This chain joins TRBV15 and TRBJ2-7, with 8 positions matching TRBD1. From germline, CDR1 is LNHNV and CDR2 YYDKDF (reference sequence). CDR3 length equals 17 residues. Germline trimming cut 0 bases from V and 2 bases from J; bases unmatched to any gene: 9. DNA of the CDR3: TGTGCCACCAGCAGAGATCGGCGCGTGACAGGGGCCTACGAGCAGTACTTC. Protein sequence: CATSRDRRVTGAYEQYF.

The chain links TRBV6-5 to TRBJ1-4; 10 bases match TRBD1. V lost 2 bases to trimming and J lost 10 bases; unmatched junction nucleotides: 1. This CDR3 has 13 amino acids. Germline CDR1 reads MNHEY; CDR2 reads SVGAGI. The CDR3, as DNA: TGTGCCAGCAGTTACCGGGACAGGGGAAAACTGTTTTTT. Residues: CASSYRDRGKLFF.

The chain employs TRBV29-1 and TRBJ2-3, with D unresolved. The CDR3 runs to 12 residues. Trimming pared 8 bases from V and 0 bases from J, leaving 9 bases between. Germline CDR1 and CDR2: SQVTM and ANQGSEA. CDR3 loop: CSTPGSTDTQYF. The CDR3 nucleotides are TGCAGCACCCCCGGTAGCACAGATACGCAGTATTTT.

The chain links TRBV2 to TRBJ1-6; TRBD1 matches 8 bases. CDR3 length: 15 residues. CDR1 SNHLY and CDR2 FYNNEI come from the germline V gene. The V and J ends lost 2 bases and 6 bases, in that order; junction bases with no gene match: 3. Written as DNA, the CDR3 is TGTGCCAGCAGTGAACGGACAGGGCTTAATTCACCCCTCCACTTT. It specifies CASSERTGLNSPLHF. Together with reference TRBV2 and TRBJ1-6, the CDR3 gives the full variable domain: EPEVTQTPSHQVTQMGQEVILRCVPISNHLYFYWYRQILGQKVEFLVSFYNNEISEKSEIFDDQFSVERPDGSNFTLKIRSTKLEDSAMYFCASSERTGLNSPLHFGNGTRLTVT.

The chain recombines TRBV11-2 with TRBJ1-2, with 9 nucleotides matching TRBD1. This CDR3 region has 15 residues. Per germline, CDR1 SGHAT and CDR2 FQNNGV. The V and J ends lost 5 bases and 1 base, in that order; junction bases with no gene match: 5. DNA for the CDR3: TGTGCCAGCAGCCGCGACAGGGGGGGTAACTATGGCTACACCTTC. It specifies CASSRDRGGNYGYTF.

This sequence joins TRBV2 and TRBJ1-3; D remains unclear. The ends were cut back, 11 bases at V and 0 bases at J, with 11 bases in the middle. Germline V gene data show CDR1 as SNHLY and CDR2 as FYNNEI. The CDR3 contains 13 residues. The CDR3 sequence: CASRRSSGNTIYF. The CDR3 DNA follows: TGTGCCTCTAGAAGGAGCTCTGGAAACACCATATATTTT.

The chain has TRBV18 and TRBJ1-5; a possible D gene is TRBD1 (6 bases). This CDR3 is 14 amino acids long. V was shortened by 3 bases and J by 0 bases, with 6 bases between the two germline ends. Germline CDR1 reads KGHSH; CDR2 reads LQKENI. DNA for the CDR3: TGTGCCAGCTCACCGGGACATAGCAATCAGCCCCAGCATTTT. This translates into CASSPGHSNQPQHF. Filled out from reference TRBV18 and TRBJ1-5, the complete variable domain reads NAGVMQNPRHLVRRRGQEARLRCSPMKGHSHVYWYRQLPEEGLKFMVYLQKENIIDESGMPKERFSAEFPKEGPSILRIQQVVRGDSAAYFCASSPGHSNQPQHFGDGTRLSIL.

This clone is a singleton in its sample. CDR3 residues: CASSLVYATNYGYTF. The CDR3 coding sequence is TGTGCCAGCAGCTTAGTCTATGCAACTAACTATGGCTACACCTTC. The V gene is TRBV7-9, the J gene TRBJ1-2; no clear D gene. V lost 1 base, J lost 0 bases, and 9 bases lay in between. The CDR3 is made up of 15 amino acids. The V gene's germline CDR1 is SEHNR and CDR2 FQNEAQ (reference sequence).

This clone appeared a few times. This chain uses TRBV7-9 with TRBJ1-2; D is possibly TRBD1 (6 bases). This CDR3 contains 12 residues. Trimming took 5 bases from V and 5 from J, leaving 9 bases between them. Germline values: CDR1 SEHNR, CDR2 FQNEAQ (reference sequence). The CDR3 loop reads CASSLTGYGYTF. CDR3 coding DNA: TGTGCCAGCAGCCTAACAGGGTATGGCTACACCTTC.

The chain employs TRBV29-1 and TRBJ1-2; D remains ambiguous. The length of the CDR3 is 14 residues. Trimming took off 0 bases at V and 0 bases at J, with 8 bases between the two ends. Germline CDR1 reads SQVTM; CDR2 reads ANQGSEA. Here the CDR3 DNA reads TGCAGCGTTGAAGAACACACCTCTAACTATGGCTACACCTTC. It encodes CSVEEHTSNYGYTF.

The CDR3 sequence is CASSEFLGGEQFF. DNA of the CDR3: TGTGCCAGCAGTGAGTTTCTAGGGGGAGAGCAGTTCTTC. The genes are TRBV6-4 and TRBJ2-1; the D gene is possibly TRBD1 (6 bases). V lost 3 bases to trimming and J lost 10 bases, with 13 bases between them. Germline values: CDR1 MRHNA, CDR2 SNTAGT. The CDR3 runs 13 residues.

The chain carries TRBV5-4 and TRBJ2-3; tentative D call: TRBD2 (5 bases). The CDR3 loop spans 16 amino acids. CDR1 SGHNT and CDR2 YYREEE come from the germline V gene (reference sequence). Trimming left V 1 base short and J 2 bases short, with 14 bases between. Here the CDR3 reads CASSLTLAVYTDTQYF. DNA for the CDR3: TGTGCCAGCAGCTTGACGCTAGCCGTTTACACAGATACGCAGTATTTT.

This clone was counted only a few times. The chain links TRBV5-8 to TRBJ2-5; TRBD1 matches at 7 bases. This CDR3 is built from 13 residues. Germline CDR1 is SGHTS and CDR2 is YDEGEE. V dropped 4 bases and J dropped 5; count of bases not matched to a gene: 5. The CDR3 region has the DNA TGTGCCAGCAGCGTGACAGGGCTCGAGACCCAGTACTTC. Amino acids: CASSVTGLETQYF.

The gene calls are TRBV4-3 and TRBJ2-1; TRBD2 aligns across 9 bases. Germline CDR1 LGHNA, CDR2 YSLEER. V gave up 0 bases and J gave up 5 bases; unmatched junction bases: 11. The CDR3 sequence is 18 residues long. The CDR3 region is CASSQDVLTSGGNNEQFF. The CDR3 region has the DNA TGCGCCAGCAGCCAAGATGTCCTGACTAGCGGAGGGAACAATGAGCAGTTCTTC.